This T cell receptor (beta chain) is drawn from a study of response to subunit inactivated influenza vaccine. Overall study findings and caveats: The authors offered the suggestion that each seasonal influenza vaccination recruits few new T cells.

There are a few counts of this clonotype. Its specificity is not known. MiXCR, applied by TCRdb to the RT-PCR reads, yields one record per CDR3 protein. This table has more than 250,000 distinct CDR3 sequences, 21% appearing once. The sequence came from a man aged 50 to 69 who received an inactivated influenza vaccine. Sample: PBMCs from blood, taken approximately 22 months after vaccination.

CDR3 residues: CASSVTGGLSTDTQYF. CDR3 sequence (DNA): TGTGCCAGTAGTGTTACAGGGGGCCTTAGCACAGATACGCAGTATTTT. The rearrangement links TRBV19 to TRBJ2-3, with TRBD1 identical over 9 bases. Germline V gene lookup returns CDR1 LNHDA and CDR2 SQIVND (reference sequence). The CDR3 loop spans 16 amino acids. Trimming took 5 bases from V and 0 from J; bases not matched to a gene: 6.